This is a list of T cell receptor beta chains from one sample in a study of T cells after yellow fever vaccination. TCRdb used MiXCR to reprocess the 5' RACE reads, holding one entry per CDR3 protein. Found here are about 580,000 distinct CDR3 sequences, 17% of them singletons; the top ten hold around 15%. The sequencing here drew on PBMCs, taken about 5 days after the first yellow fever vaccination. These receptors all come from a man younger than 35 who received the YFV17D yellow fever vaccine. CDR3s include the opening cysteine and the closing phenylalanine or tryptophan. A D gene is named only where the DNA matches it firmly. A clone size is listed for some rows: how often the clone was seen (once, few, many), or a class if it is expanded.

size: .
D: .
J: TRBJ1-4
V: TRBV20-1
DNA: TGCAGTGCCCGCGACCTCGACCGGGCGGCAACTAATGAAAAACTGTTTTTT
CDR3: CSARDLDRAATNEKLFF

size: .
D: TRBD1
J: TRBJ2-7
V: TRBV7-3
DNA: TGTGCCAGCAGCGAAGACAGGGACCACGAGCAGTACTTC
CDR3: CASSEDRDHEQYF

size: .
D: .
J: TRBJ1-1
V: TRBV6-5
DNA: TGTGCCAGCAGTTACGGACCCCACACTGAAGCTTTCTTT
CDR3: CASSYGPHTEAFF

size: .
D: .
J: TRBJ2-7
V: TRBV20-1
DNA: TGCAGTGCGGAATGGGACGGTCAGGGGTCCTACGAGCAGTACTTC
CDR3: CSAEWDGQGSYEQYF

size: few
D: .
J: TRBJ1-1
V: TRBV9
DNA: TGTGCCAGCAGCGTATCCGGGGCAGGAGGGGTAGCTTTCTTT
CDR3: CASSVSGAGGVAFF

size: .
D: .
J: TRBJ1-5
V: TRBV6-5
DNA: TGTGCCAGCAGTTACGGGGGTGTAACGAGCAATCAGCCCCAGCATTTT
CDR3: CASSYGGVTSNQPQHF

size: few
D: .
J: TRBJ2-5
V: TRBV11-2
DNA: TGTGCCAGCAGCTTAGGTCCAGGAAGGGAGACCCAGTACTTC
CDR3: CASSLGPGRETQYF

size: few
D: TRBD1
J: TRBJ1-1
V: TRBV5-1
DNA: TGCGCCAGCAGCTCCCCTATGGGACAGACGAACACTGAAGCTTTCTTT
CDR3: CASSSPMGQTNTEAFF

size: .
D: .
J: TRBJ2-3
V: TRBV18
DNA: TGTGCCAGCTCAGTCAGCCGGTCCGCAGATACGCAGTATTTT
CDR3: CASSVSRSADTQYF

size: few
D: .
J: TRBJ1-2
V: TRBV7-2
DNA: TGTGCCAGCAGCTTAGTAGGGGCGGGGGACGGCTACACCTTC
CDR3: CASSLVGAGDGYTF

size: few
D: TRBD2
J: TRBJ2-1
V: TRBV7-2
DNA: TGTGCCAGCAGCTTAGCTCTTGGGCGGGGGAGAAACAATGAGCAGTTCTTC
CDR3: CASSLALGRGRNNEQFF

size: few
D: .
J: TRBJ1-6
V: TRBV9
DNA: TGTGCCAGCTCCATGGGGGGCCTAAATTCACCCCTCCACTTT
CDR3: CASSMGGLNSPLHF